Following are 22 T cell receptor beta chains from one sample sequenced in a study of post-analysis software for immune sequencing data. No antigens are known for them. Each TCR beta cDNA library carried unique molecular identifiers. From the PCR reads, TCRdb called clonotypes with MiXCR, one entry per CDR3 protein. The sample lists a few hundred thousand distinct CDR3 sequences, approximately 38% occurring once. Points from the study as a whole: In patients, a few TRBV segments were more frequent than in controls, with TRBV5-6, TRBV5-1 and TRBV20-1 among them.

The sequencing input was blood. All receptors come from a girl aged 10 to 17 with multiple sclerosis.

The rearrangement joins TRBV2 to TRBJ2-5; D unresolved. The DNA end favors TRBJ2-7, so the J call may be wrong. CDR1 is SNHLY, CDR2 FYNNEI, per germline. The CDR3 is 16 amino acids. CDR3 bases: TGTGCCAGCAGCGATAGCCGGTCCCGCCAGGATTACGAGCAGTACTTC. Protein sequence: CASSDSRSRQDYEQYF.

This clonotype was seen repeatedly, ten times or more. Sequence at one end of the junction differs from germline and may be a read error. The chain uses TRBV12-3 or TRBV12-4 and TRBJ2-7, with 7 positions matching TRBD1. The CDR3 has 13 amino acids. CDR3 protein: CANSPTGVEEQYF. CDR3 nucleotides: TGTGCCAACAGTCCCACAGGGGTTGAGGAGCAGTACTTC.

Many counts were recorded for this clonotype. The V gene is TRBV7-8, the J gene TRBJ2-7; TRBD1 matches at 7 bases. The length of the CDR3 is 14 residues. Germline V gene lookup returns CDR1 SGHVS and CDR2 FQNEAQ. Trimming removed 5 bases from V and 2 bases from J; junction bases left unmatched: 6. DNA of the CDR3: TGTGCCAGCAGCCTGGGACAGATAGCCTACGAGCAGTACTTC. Protein: CASSLGQIAYEQYF. The full variable domain, its missing parts supplied by reference TRBV7-8 and TRBJ2-7, is GAGVSQSPRYKVAKRGQDVALRCDPISGHVSLFWYQQALGQGPEFLTYFQNEAQLDKSGLPSDRFFAERPEGSVSTLKIQRTQQEDSAVYLCASSLGQIAYEQYFGPGTRLTVT.

The sample holds a few counts of this clonotype. The chain uses TRBV7-9 and TRBJ1-1, with 8 bases identical to TRBD1. V lost 5 bases to trimming and J lost 4 bases; unmatched junction nucleotides: 6. CDR3 size: 14 residues. Germline V gene data show CDR1 as SEHNR and CDR2 as FQNEAQ (reference sequence). CDR3 in amino acids: CASSPQGVLTEAFF. The CDR3, as DNA: TGTGCCAGCAGCCCACAGGGGGTTCTCACTGAAGCTTTCTTT.

The J gene is TRBJ1-1, the V gene TRBV6-6; weak D call: TRBD1 (5 bases). Trimming removed 2 bases from V and 0 bases from J, with 7 bases in between. This CDR3 region has 14 residues. CDR1 MNHNY and CDR2 SVGAGI come from the germline V gene (reference sequence). CDR3 in DNA: TGTGCCAGCAGTTACGCAGGGTTGAACACTGAAGCTTTCTTT. Encoded protein: CASSYAGLNTEAFF.

This chain links TRBV10-3 with TRBJ2-1; D assignment may be TRBD1 or TRBD2 (6 bases each). With the DNA end fitting TRBJ2-7 better, the J assignment may be wrong. The germline V gene has CDR1 ENHRY and CDR2 SYGVKD. CDR3 size: 20 residues. In nucleotides, the CDR3 is TGTGCCATCAGTGAGTCGGTGTGGGGGGCAACTAACAGCTCCTACAATGAGCAGTACTTC. It codes for CAISESVWGATNSSYNEQYF.

The chain combines TRBV29-1 with TRBJ2-1; 9 bases fit TRBD1. The V segment lost 4 bases and the J segment 5 bases; nucleotides outside the gene matches: 15. The CDR3 sequence is 17 residues long. The V gene's germline CDR1 is SQVTM and CDR2 ANQGSEA. The CDR3 region is CSVVNLVGTGLDNEQFF. In DNA, the CDR3 is TGCAGCGTTGTGAATTTGGTAGGGACAGGGTTAGACAATGAGCAGTTCTTC.

The chain employs TRBV28 and TRBJ2-5; TRBD1 might be the D (5 bases). There are 13 residues in the CDR3. Looked up from germline, CDR1 is MDHEN and CDR2 is SYDVKM. Trimming left V 6 bases short and J 11 bases short, with 19 bases between. DNA for the CDR3: TGTGCCAGCAGCCGACAGACATCGGGTGAGCAGTACTTC. As protein: CASSRQTSGEQYF.

Only a few counts were recorded for this clonotype. A read error may produce the germline difference seen at one junction end. The genes are TRBV28 and TRBJ2-5; no clear D gene. The CDR3 runs to 13 residues. Germline lookup yields CDR1 MDHEN and CDR2 SYDVKM. DNA of the CDR3: TGTGCCAGCAGTTTGGCCCCCCAAGAGACCAAGTACTTC. Protein product: CASSLAPQETKYF. The complete variable domain, with remaining parts taken from reference TRBV28 and TRBJ2-5, reads DVKVTQSSRYLVKRTGEKVFLECVQDMDHENMFWYRQDPGLGLRLIYFSYDVKMKEKGDIPEGYSVSREKKERFSLILESASTNQTSMYLCASSLAPQETKYFGPGTRLLVL.

This clonotype was observed a few times. The V call is TRBV20-1, the J call TRBJ2-5; 14 nucleotides match TRBD2. This CDR3 is built from 16 residues. CDR1 and CDR2 (germline): DFQATT, SNEGSKA (reference sequence). V shed 5 bases, J shed 3 bases, and the junction held 8 bases outside the gene matches. Here the CDR3 reads CSARTSGGPGKETQYF. The CDR3 bases are TGCAGTGCTCGGACTAGCGGGGGGCCCGGGAAAGAGACCCAGTACTTC.

In DNA, the CDR3 is TGTGCCAGCAGCCAAGAATGGGATCCCTATGGCTACACCTTC. Protein sequence: CASSQEWDPYGYTF. The chain couples TRBV3-1 to TRBJ1-2, with D unclear. Between the trimmed V and J ends, which lost 0 bases and 4 bases, there was a span of 9 bases. Germline values: CDR1 LGHDT, CDR2 YNNKEL (reference sequence). This CDR3 contains 14 residues.

The table lists this clonotype with a few counts. The V and J genes are TRBV6-5 and TRBJ2-5, with 7 bases lining up with TRBD2. Per the germline V gene, CDR1 is MNHEY and CDR2 is SVGAGI. The CDR3 loop spans 15 amino acids. V dropped 0 bases and J dropped 1; count of bases not matched to a gene: 2. The CDR3 loop reads CASSYSPSGQETQYF. The CDR3 DNA sequence: TGTGCCAGCAGTTACTCCCCTAGCGGCCAAGAGACCCAGTACTTC.

This clonotype came up many times. The chain uses TRBV12-5 and TRBJ1-4; TRBD1 is a possible D gene (5 bases). V was shortened by 5 bases and J by 6 bases, with 25 bases between the two germline ends. In germline, CDR1 is LGHNT, CDR2 FRNRAP. This CDR3 is 18 amino acids long. CDR3 sequence: CASGPGGAARYRDEKLFF. The CDR3 DNA sequence: TGTGCTAGTGGTCCCGGGGGTGCGGCCAGGTATAGGGATGAAAAACTGTTTTTT.

This clonotype was detected only a few times. This sequence joins TRBV27 and TRBJ2-3, with TRBD2 matching 8 bases. The CDR3 consists of 17 residues. The germline V gene encodes CDR1 MNHEY and CDR2 SMNVEV (reference sequence). The junction had 11 bases not matched to a gene; V was cut back by 4 bases and J by 2 bases. DNA of the CDR3: TGTGCCAGCAGTTCAAAGGCAGCGGGAGTGATCACAGATACGCAGTATTTT. Translated: CASSSKAAGVITDTQYF.

This clonotype was seen a handful of times. The chain uses TRBV20-1 and TRBJ2-1, with 12 bases lining up with TRBD2. The V and J ends lost 5 bases and 2 bases, in that order; junction bases with no gene match: 4. Germline lookup yields CDR1 DFQATT and CDR2 SNEGSKA (reference sequence). The CDR3 is 15 residues long. CDR3 loop: CSARLAGAAYNEQFF. CDR3 coding DNA: TGCAGTGCTCGACTAGCGGGGGCGGCCTACAATGAGCAGTTCTTC.

This clonotype has only a few counts. The chain carries TRBV29-1 and TRBJ2-3; D uncertain. Per the germline V gene, CDR1 is SQVTM and CDR2 is ANQGSEA. Trimming stripped 3 bases from V and 0 bases from J, with 13 bases between. The CDR3 runs to 15 residues. The CDR3 nucleotides read TGCAGCGTTGATGGGTTCCCTTCTAGCACAGATACGCAGTATTTT. Translated, it gives CSVDGFPSSTDTQYF.

The chain joins TRBV27 to TRBJ1-1, with 7 bases matching TRBD1. Germline CDR1 is MNHEY and CDR2 is SMNVEV (reference sequence). With V trimmed by 5 bases and J by 11 bases, 11 bases remained unmatched. CDR3 length: 13 residues. The CDR3 bases are TGTGCCAGCAGTGGTTTAGGGGGACAGCGGGCTTTCTTT. Protein product: CASSGLGGQRAFF.

This clonotype occurred a few times. V gene TRBV12-3 or TRBV12-4 combines with J gene TRBJ1-5, with TRBD1 as a possible D gene (6 bases). The CDR3 sequence is 18 residues long. V lost 3 bases and J lost 0, with 18 bases in between. The CDR3 sequence is CASSLRGKPYYSNQPQHF. In DNA, the CDR3 is TGTGCCAGCAGTTTGAGGGGGAAACCGTACTATAGCAATCAGCCCCAGCATTTT.

The CDR3 region has the DNA TGCGCCAGCAGCCCACCCGGGAGGACAGATACGCAGTATTTT. It encodes CASSPPGRTDTQYF. The chain couples TRBV5-1 to TRBJ2-3, with 7 bases fitting TRBD2. The J segment lost 3 bases and the V segment lost 4 bases, leaving 5 bases of the junction unmatched. The CDR3 is 14 amino acids. Germline V gene lookup returns CDR1 SGHRS and CDR2 YFSETQ.

This chain joins TRBV25-1 and TRBJ2-3; 8 nucleotides line up with TRBD2. Trimming took 5 bases from V and 4 from J; bases not matched to a gene: 8. Germline V gene data show CDR1 as MGHDK and CDR2 as SYGVNS. CDR3 size: 15 residues. Here the CDR3 reads CASSLGLASADTQYF. Here the CDR3 DNA reads TGTGCCAGCAGTCTTGGACTAGCTTCCGCAGATACGCAGTATTTT.

This clonotype was picked up a small number of times. J is TRBJ2-7 and V is TRBV7-9; no definite D call. Looked up from germline, CDR1 is SEHNR and CDR2 is FQNEAQ (reference sequence). V lost 0 bases to trimming and J lost 0 bases, with 12 bases between them. CDR3 length equals 16 residues. Here the CDR3 reads CASSLASAGRSYEQYF. CDR3 coding DNA: TGTGCCAGCAGCTTAGCGTCTGCAGGTCGCTCCTACGAGCAGTACTTC.

As regards this clonotype: Because it lacks the conserved phenylalanine or tryptophan at the end, this CDR3 is likely a read error. V is TRBV3-1 and J is TRBJ1-1; TRBD1 matches at 9 bases. The V gene's germline CDR1 is LGHDT and CDR2 YNNKEL (reference sequence). The ends lost 5 bases at V and 4 bases at J; junction bases unmatched: 5. The CDR3 is 14 amino acids. CDR3 residues: CASSLGTGSTEAFC. CDR3 bases: TGTGCCAGCAGCTTAGGGACAGGGAGCACTGAAGCTTTCTGT.